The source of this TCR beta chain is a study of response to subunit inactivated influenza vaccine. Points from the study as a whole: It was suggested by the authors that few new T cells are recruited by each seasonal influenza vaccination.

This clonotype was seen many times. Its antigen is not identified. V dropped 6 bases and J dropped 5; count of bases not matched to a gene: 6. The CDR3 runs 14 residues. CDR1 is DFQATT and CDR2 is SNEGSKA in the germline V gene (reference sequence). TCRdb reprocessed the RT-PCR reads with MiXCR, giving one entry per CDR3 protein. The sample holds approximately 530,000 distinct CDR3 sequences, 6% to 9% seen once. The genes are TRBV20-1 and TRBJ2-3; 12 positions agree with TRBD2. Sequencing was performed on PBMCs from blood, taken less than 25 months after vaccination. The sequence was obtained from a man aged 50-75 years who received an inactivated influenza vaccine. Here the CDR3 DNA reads TGCAGTGCCCGTGGACTAGCGGGAAAAGATACGCAGTATTTT. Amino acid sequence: CSARGLAGKDTQYF.